This is a list of T cell receptor beta chains from one sample in a study of identical twins. TCRdb re-called the 5' RACE reads through MiXCR, storing one row per CDR3 protein. The table shows hundreds of thousands of distinct CDR3 sequences, with approximately 18% occurring only once. The sample was also reused in another study, on T cells expressing NK-cell markers.

The sample consisted of PBMCs. All receptors come from a woman aged 18-29 years in good health. Each CDR3 is given with its conserved first and last residue. Fields, in order: D gene, V gene, clone size, J gene, CDR3 DNA, CDR3 protein. The D gene is left open where the match is weak. The size field is filled for only some rows; it gives once, few, many or a size class.

D gene: -; V gene: TRBV18; clone size: -; J gene: TRBJ2-3; CDR3 DNA: TGTGCCAGCTCACCCCGGGACACATCCACAGATACGCAGTATTTT; CDR3 protein: CASSPRDTSTDTQYF
D gene: -; V gene: TRBV30; clone size: few; J gene: TRBJ2-7; CDR3 DNA: TGTGCCTGGAATGTAATTAGTACCTACGAGCAGTACTTC; CDR3 protein: CAWNVISTYEQYF
D gene: -; V gene: TRBV29-1; clone size: many; J gene: TRBJ2-3; CDR3 DNA: TGCAGCGTTGATCTGGGTTCAGATACGCAGTATTTT; CDR3 protein: CSVDLGSDTQYF
D gene: -; V gene: TRBV6-1; clone size: few; J gene: TRBJ2-7; CDR3 DNA: TGTGCCAGCAGGCACAGGGATCTGGGCGAGCAGTACTTC; CDR3 protein: CASRHRDLGEQYF
D gene: -; V gene: TRBV19; clone size: few; J gene: TRBJ2-7; CDR3 DNA: TGTGCCAGTAGTATCTTCCGATCCTTCTCCTACGAGCAGTACTTC; CDR3 protein: CASSIFRSFSYEQYF
D gene: -; V gene: TRBV20-1; clone size: -; J gene: TRBJ1-5; CDR3 DNA: TGCAGTGCTAGGGACAGACCCGGGCCCCAGCATTTT; CDR3 protein: CSARDRPGPQHF
D gene: TRBD1; V gene: TRBV6-1; clone size: many; J gene: TRBJ1-2; CDR3 DNA: TGTGCCAGCAGCTCTTCTCCCGGACAGGGCCATGGCTACACCTTC; CDR3 protein: CASSSSPGQGHGYTF
D gene: -; V gene: TRBV7-9; clone size: -; J gene: TRBJ2-7; CDR3 DNA: TGTGCCAGCAGCTTATCCGAGACTTCTTCCTACGAGCAGTACTTC; CDR3 protein: CASSLSETSSYEQYF
D gene: TRBD1; V gene: TRBV10-3; clone size: -; J gene: TRBJ2-6; CDR3 DNA: TGTGCCATCAGTGGGGACAGAAGCCCCTCTGGGGCCAACGTCCTGACTTTC; CDR3 protein: CAISGDRSPSGANVLTF
D gene: TRBD2; V gene: TRBV5-1; clone size: -; J gene: TRBJ2-3; CDR3 DNA: TGCGCCAGCAGCTTGGTGGCGGGAACTAGCGCAGATACGCAGTATTTT; CDR3 protein: CASSLVAGTSADTQYF
D gene: -; V gene: TRBV12-3/TRBV12-4; clone size: -; J gene: TRBJ1-6; CDR3 DNA: TGTGCCAGCAGTGCGAGGGCCTCCTATAATTCACCCCTCCACTTT; CDR3 protein: CASSARASYNSPLHF
D gene: TRBD2; V gene: TRBV20-1; clone size: few; J gene: TRBJ2-3; CDR3 DNA: TGCAGTGCTAGTTCCCCTGCTAGCGGGATAGGTACAGATACGCAGTATTTT; CDR3 protein: CSASSPASGIGTDTQYF
D gene: -; V gene: TRBV6-2/TRBV6-3; clone size: -; J gene: TRBJ2-3; CDR3 DNA: TGTGCCAGCGGTTCCATGGGGAGAACCTCCAAAGATACGCAGTATTTT; CDR3 protein: CASGSMGRTSKDTQYF
D gene: -; V gene: TRBV7-2; clone size: once; J gene: TRBJ1-6; CDR3 DNA: TGTGCCTCAAGGGCCGTCCGTGTTTCACCCCTCCACTTT; CDR3 protein: CASRAVRVSPLHF
D gene: TRBD2; V gene: TRBV4-3; clone size: -; J gene: TRBJ2-3; CDR3 DNA: TGCGCCAGCAGCCAAGAAGGGACTAGCGGGAGGGATACGCAGTATTTT; CDR3 protein: CASSQEGTSGRDTQYF
D gene: TRBD1; V gene: TRBV15; clone size: few; J gene: TRBJ2-7; CDR3 DNA: TGTGCCACCGGACAGGGGGGAACCTACGAGCAGTACTTC; CDR3 protein: CATGQGGTYEQYF
D gene: -; V gene: TRBV5-1; clone size: few; J gene: TRBJ1-2; CDR3 DNA: TGCGCCAGCAGCTCACGCGGGGCGCCCTATGGCTACACCTTC; CDR3 protein: CASSSRGAPYGYTF
D gene: -; V gene: TRBV9; clone size: -; J gene: TRBJ1-1; CDR3 DNA: TGTGCCAGCAGCGTCCCCCCTGACACCTATAACACTGAAGCTTTCTTT; CDR3 protein: CASSVPPDTYNTEAFF
D gene: -; V gene: TRBV12-3/TRBV12-4; clone size: -; J gene: TRBJ2-1; CDR3 DNA: TGTGCCAGCAGTTTCGAGGGGACCGATGAACAGTTCTTC; CDR3 protein: CASSFEGTDEQFF
D gene: -; V gene: TRBV4-1; clone size: few; J gene: TRBJ2-3; CDR3 DNA: TGCGCCAGCAGCCAAGATTGGCTAGTACAGGGGGAGGGGGATACGCAGTATTTT; CDR3 protein: CASSQDWLVQGEGDTQYF
D gene: -; V gene: TRBV7-2; clone size: few; J gene: TRBJ2-1; CDR3 DNA: TGTGCCAGCAGCTTAGGGCTCCTAACCTACAATGAGCAGTTCTTC; CDR3 protein: CASSLGLLTYNEQFF
D gene: -; V gene: TRBV5-6; clone size: few; J gene: TRBJ2-3; CDR3 DNA: TGTGCCAGCGATCGACGGGGGACAGATACGCAGTATTTT; CDR3 protein: CASDRRGTDTQYF
D gene: TRBD1; V gene: TRBV15; clone size: -; J gene: TRBJ2-4; CDR3 DNA: TGTGCCACCAGCAGAGACAGGGGGCCCGTAAACATTCAGTACTTC; CDR3 protein: CATSRDRGPVNIQYF
D gene: -; V gene: TRBV7-6; clone size: -; J gene: TRBJ2-1; CDR3 DNA: TGTGCCAGCAGCCCAGAGCAGTTCTTC; CDR3 protein: CASSPEQFF
D gene: -; V gene: TRBV5-5; clone size: few; J gene: TRBJ2-3; CDR3 DNA: TGTGCCAGCAGCCTTCAACCCCCACTGGGCGATACGCAGTATTTT; CDR3 protein: CASSLQPPLGDTQYF
D gene: -; V gene: TRBV7-2; clone size: -; J gene: TRBJ2-1; CDR3 DNA: TGTGCCAGCAGCTACTTACTAGACACGGAGCAGTTCTTC; CDR3 protein: CASSYLLDTEQFF
D gene: -; V gene: TRBV7-2; clone size: few; J gene: TRBJ1-6; CDR3 DNA: TGTGCCAGCAGCGGGTCTAGGAATTCACCCCTCCACTTT; CDR3 protein: CASSGSRNSPLHF
D gene: -; V gene: TRBV2; clone size: -; J gene: TRBJ2-7; CDR3 DNA: TGTGCCAGCAGTGAACAGGGGCAGTACTACGAGCAGTACTTC; CDR3 protein: CASSEQGQYYEQYF
D gene: TRBD1; V gene: TRBV12-3/TRBV12-4; clone size: -; J gene: TRBJ1-2; CDR3 DNA: TGTGCCAGCAGCTTTGACAGGGAAGCCTATGGCTACACCTTC; CDR3 protein: CASSFDREAYGYTF
D gene: -; V gene: TRBV6-1; clone size: -; J gene: TRBJ2-3; CDR3 DNA: TGTGCCAGCAGTCTCCAAGCGGCAGATACGCAGTATTTT; CDR3 protein: CASSLQAADTQYF
D gene: -; V gene: TRBV10-3; clone size: -; J gene: TRBJ2-7; CDR3 DNA: TGTGCCATCAGTAGGGATTCGGGGTACGAGCAGTACTTC; CDR3 protein: CAISRDSGYEQYF
D gene: TRBD1; V gene: TRBV5-1; clone size: many; J gene: TRBJ2-7; CDR3 DNA: TGCGCCAGCAGCTTACAAGGGACAGGGCTTTCCTACGAGCAGTACTTC; CDR3 protein: CASSLQGTGLSYEQYF
D gene: TRBD1; V gene: TRBV6-1; clone size: few; J gene: TRBJ1-3; CDR3 DNA: TGTGCCAGCAGTGGGCTCGGACAGGTTCCAGGAAACACCATATATTTT; CDR3 protein: CASSGLGQVPGNTIYF
D gene: TRBD2; V gene: TRBV27; clone size: -; J gene: TRBJ2-1; CDR3 DNA: TGTGCCAGCAGTCCAACTAGCGGGATGGAGAATGAGCAGTTCTTC; CDR3 protein: CASSPTSGMENEQFF
D gene: TRBD1; V gene: TRBV9; clone size: many; J gene: TRBJ1-3; CDR3 DNA: TGTGCCAGCAGCCTTGGACAGGGAAGGTCGTCGGGAAACACCATATATTTT; CDR3 protein: CASSLGQGRSSGNTIYF
D gene: TRBD1; V gene: TRBV12-3/TRBV12-4; clone size: many; J gene: TRBJ1-5; CDR3 DNA: TGTGCCAGCAGTTTACTCCTTAGACAGGGGGCGGAACAGCCCCAGCATTTT; CDR3 protein: CASSLLLRQGAEQPQHF
D gene: -; V gene: TRBV4-3; clone size: few; J gene: TRBJ2-1; CDR3 DNA: TGCGCCAGCAGCCGACTAGTCGGTAATGAGCAGTTCTTC; CDR3 protein: CASSRLVGNEQFF
D gene: -; V gene: TRBV15; clone size: -; J gene: TRBJ2-7; CDR3 DNA: TGTGCCACGGGGCACGGATACTACGAGCAGTACTTC; CDR3 protein: CATGHGYYEQYF
D gene: -; V gene: TRBV7-6; clone size: -; J gene: TRBJ2-3; CDR3 DNA: TGTGCCAGCAGCCGGGGGCTAGGCGGGTTGGATACGCAGTATTTT; CDR3 protein: CASSRGLGGLDTQYF
D gene: -; V gene: TRBV7-9; clone size: few; J gene: TRBJ2-3; CDR3 DNA: TGTGCCAGCAGCGTAAACCGTAGGGATACGCAGTATTTT; CDR3 protein: CASSVNRRDTQYF
D gene: -; V gene: TRBV6-2/TRBV6-3; clone size: few; J gene: TRBJ2-6; CDR3 DNA: TGTGCCAGCAGTTACGAAGTGGGCGTCCTGACTTTC; CDR3 protein: CASSYEVGVLTF
D gene: -; V gene: TRBV6-2/TRBV6-3; clone size: -; J gene: TRBJ2-2; CDR3 DNA: TGTGCCAGCAGTGGCGGGTCTAACACCGGGGAGCTGTTTTTT; CDR3 protein: CASSGGSNTGELFF
D gene: TRBD2; V gene: TRBV12-3/TRBV12-4; clone size: -; J gene: TRBJ2-3; CDR3 DNA: TGTGCCAGCAGTTCCATGTTAGCGGGGGTGAACACAGATACGCAGTATTTT; CDR3 protein: CASSSMLAGVNTDTQYF
D gene: -; V gene: TRBV15; clone size: few; J gene: TRBJ1-2; CDR3 DNA: TGTGCCACCAGCAGAGATATTAACTATGGCTACACCTTC; CDR3 protein: CATSRDINYGYTF
D gene: -; V gene: TRBV11-2; clone size: few; J gene: TRBJ2-7; CDR3 DNA: TGTGCCAGCAGCCCCGTTGGACCTAACTCCTACGAGCAGTACTTC; CDR3 protein: CASSPVGPNSYEQYF
D gene: TRBD2; V gene: TRBV11-2; clone size: -; J gene: TRBJ2-7; CDR3 DNA: TGTGCCAGCAGCGTGACTAGCGAGCTCTCCTACGAGCAGTACTTC; CDR3 protein: CASSVTSELSYEQYF
D gene: TRBD2; V gene: TRBV20-1; clone size: few; J gene: TRBJ2-3; CDR3 DNA: TGCAGTGCTAGAAGCCCGGGGGAGACCATGGGGGGGACGCAGTATTTT; CDR3 protein: CSARSPGETMGGTQYF
D gene: -; V gene: TRBV12-3/TRBV12-4; clone size: few; J gene: TRBJ2-3; CDR3 DNA: TGTGCCAGCAGTTTCGGCCCTTCCACTAGCACAGATACGCAGTATTTT; CDR3 protein: CASSFGPSTSTDTQYF
D gene: -; V gene: TRBV5-6; clone size: -; J gene: TRBJ2-4; CDR3 DNA: TGTGCCAGCAGCCGCGGACGGATAGAAGTTCTAGCCAAAAACATTCAGTACTTC; CDR3 protein: CASSRGRIEVLAKNIQYF